This T cell receptor beta chain was captured by sequencing in a study of T cell changes during pregnancy in multiple sclerosis. Germline values: CDR1 SGHTA, CDR2 FQGNSA. The V end was cut by 2 bases, the J end by 4 bases, with 14 bases between. The CDR3 contains 15 residues. Here immunoSEQ multiplex PCR was the method, and the copy in TCRdb shows in-frame clones only, minus some. The data contain some 40,000 clones, 93% of them singletons. Sample: CD4+ T cells from peripheral blood mononuclear cells, taken in the first trimester of pregnancy. This clonotype was obtained from a female donor with multiple sclerosis, enrolled in a pregnancy study. The V call is TRBV7-2, the J call TRBJ2-5; D perhaps matches TRBD1 (7 bases). This CDR3 reads CASSLTRGVGETQYF. In DNA, the CDR3 is TGTGCCAGCAGCTTAACCAGGGGGGTAGGAGAGACCCAGTACTTC. The whole variable domain, remainder taken from reference TRBV7-2 and TRBJ2-5, is GAGVSQSPSNKVTEKGKDVELRCDPISGHTALYWYRQSLGQGLEFLIYFQGNSAPDKSGLPSDRFSAERTGGSVSTLTIQRTQQEDSAVYLCASSLTRGVGETQYFGPGTRLLVL.